Listed below are T cell receptor beta chains from one sample, sequenced in a study of T-cell reconstitution after alpha-beta-depleted transplantation in children. TCRdb ran MiXCR on the PCR reads and lists one entry per CDR3 protein. Of 75,000 to 90,000 distinct CDR3 sequences in the sample, approximately 14% were seen once. This material consisted of PBMCs, mostly from graft donor cells, taken 180 days after TCRalphabeta/CD19-depleted stem cell transplant. The receptors were sampled from a male patient aged 2 to 9 who had a stem cell transplant for acute lymphoblastic leukemia, so the T cells may come from the graft donor. CDR3s include the opening cysteine and the closing phenylalanine or tryptophan. The D gene is left open where the match is weak. Clone size is not always given. Where it is, it says once, few, many or a class for expanded clones.

D	V	size	J	CDR3	DNA
-	TRBV25-1	few	TRBJ2-7	CASSEGHSYEQYF	TGTGCCAGCAGTGAAGGACACTCCTACGAGCAGTACTTC
-	TRBV20-1	-	TRBJ2-7	CSAKSRHEQYF	TGCAGTGCAAAGTCCCGCCACGAGCAGTACTTC
-	TRBV25-1	many	TRBJ1-2	CASSEAGTLLAGYTF	TGTGCCAGCAGTGAAGCCGGGACCCTTCTCGCTGGCTACACCTTC
-	TRBV12-3/TRBV12-4	-	TRBJ2-5	CASRHGGNRKTQYF	TGTGCCAGCAGACATGGGGGCAACAGAAAGACCCAGTACTTC
-	TRBV6-1	once	TRBJ2-4	CASRPDRLNIQYF	TGTGCCAGCAGACCCGACAGGCTCAACATTCAGTACTTC
-	TRBV28	-	TRBJ2-7	CASSLLSHGEQYF	TGTGCCAGCAGTTTACTTTCCCACGGGGAGCAGTACTTC
TRBD1	TRBV5-1	few	TRBJ1-4	CASSLTGQGYEKLFF	TGCGCCAGCAGCTTGACGGGACAGGGATACGAAAAACTGTTTTTT
-	TRBV7-9	few	TRBJ1-6	CASSFGEVGSPLHF	TGTGCCAGCAGCTTCGGGGAGGTAGGGTCACCCCTCCACTTT
TRBD1	TRBV10-3	many	TRBJ2-5	CATSDRTVETQYF	TGTGCCACTTCGGACAGGACGGTTGAGACCCAGTACTTC
-	TRBV10-3	-	TRBJ2-7	CAIGESWTDTYEQYF	TGTGCCATCGGTGAGTCCTGGACGGACACCTACGAGCAGTACTTC
TRBD1	TRBV12-3/TRBV12-4	many	TRBJ2-7	CASSLTGTGGHEQYF	TGTGCCAGCAGTTTAACCGGGACAGGGGGACACGAGCAGTACTTC